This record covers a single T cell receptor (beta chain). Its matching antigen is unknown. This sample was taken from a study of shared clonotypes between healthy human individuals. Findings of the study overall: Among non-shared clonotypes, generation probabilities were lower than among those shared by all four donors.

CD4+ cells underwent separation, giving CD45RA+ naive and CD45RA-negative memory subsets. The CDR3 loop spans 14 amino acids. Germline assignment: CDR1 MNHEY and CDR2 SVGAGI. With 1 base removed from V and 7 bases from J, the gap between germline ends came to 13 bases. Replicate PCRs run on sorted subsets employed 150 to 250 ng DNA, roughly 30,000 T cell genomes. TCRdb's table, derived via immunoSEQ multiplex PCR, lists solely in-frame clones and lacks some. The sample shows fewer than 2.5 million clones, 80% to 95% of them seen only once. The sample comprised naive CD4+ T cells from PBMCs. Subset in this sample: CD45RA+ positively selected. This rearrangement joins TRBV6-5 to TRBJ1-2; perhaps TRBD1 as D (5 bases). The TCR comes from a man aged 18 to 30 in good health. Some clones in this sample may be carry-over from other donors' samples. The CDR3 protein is CASSYYEGWSGYTF. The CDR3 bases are TGTGCCAGCAGTTACTATGAGGGGTGGAGTGGCTACACCTTC.